What follows are 27 T cell receptor beta chains derived from one specimen sequenced in a study of TIL therapy for anti-PD-1-resistant metastatic lung cancer. The sample's time point: pre-treatment sample, taken before nivolumab and TIL therapy. The immunoSEQ assay was v3. Using immunoSEQ multiplex PCR, the repertoire was profiled, and TCRdb retains in-frame clones only, with some absent. The sample includes 60,000 or so clones, about two thirds seen only once; the top ten take approximately 7%. Sequences were derived from blood, sampled at baseline. The receptors shown here come from a person aged 25 to 85 with non-small cell lung cancer.

The V and J genes are TRBV4-1 and TRBJ2-1; TRBD2 matches 7 bases. Trimming at V came to 1 base and at J to 10 bases, leaving 10 bases not matched to a gene. This CDR3 is 15 amino acids long. In germline, CDR1 is MGHRA, CDR2 YSYEKL. The CDR3: CASSQGASGLREQFF. CDR3 coding DNA: TGCGCCAGCAGCCAAGGGGCTAGCGGCCTAAGGGAGCAGTTCTTC.

The chain uses TRBV16 and TRBJ1-2; TRBD1 matches at 8 bases. The ends lost 0 bases at V and 3 bases at J; junction bases unmatched: 3. Germline V lookup: CDR1 KGHSY, CDR2 FQNENV. The CDR3 is 15 residues long. CDR3 nucleotides: TGTGCCAGCAGCCAATCCCCGGACAGGGACTATGGCTACACCTTC. It specifies CASSQSPDRDYGYTF.

V gene TRBV2 combines with J gene TRBJ1-5; TRBD1 matches at 9 bases. The CDR3 is 14 amino acids. The junction had 12 bases not matched to a gene; V was cut back by 8 bases and J by 10 bases. From germline, CDR1 is SNHLY and CDR2 FYNNEI. Here the CDR3 reads CASRFNRGQRPQHF. The CDR3 DNA is TGTGCCAGCCGGTTTAACAGGGGGCAAAGACCCCAGCATTTT.

This chain joins TRBV6-1 and TRBJ2-7; possibly TRBD1 or TRBD2 for D (5 bases each). The CDR3 covers 14 residues. The germline V gene has CDR1 MNHNS and CDR2 SASEGT. Trimming removed 0 bases from V and 2 bases from J, with 8 bases in between. The CDR3 spells CASSEAGDPYEQYF. Written as DNA, the CDR3 is TGTGCCAGCAGTGAAGCAGGGGACCCCTACGAGCAGTACTTC.

The CDR3 DNA is TGCAGCGTTGAACCGGGGGCCAACACCGGGGAGCTGTTTTTT. Translating it yields CSVEPGANTGELFF. The gene calls are TRBV29-1 and TRBJ2-2; D is possibly TRBD1 or TRBD2 (6 bases each). The germline V gene has CDR1 SQVTM and CDR2 ANQGSEA. CDR3 length equals 14 residues. The V and J ends lost 2 bases and 2 bases respectively, with 9 bases between them.

This chain joins TRBV7-3 and TRBJ2-3; 11 bases are shared with TRBD1. V lost 4 bases and J lost 5; bases outside the gene matches: 5. The CDR3 runs 15 residues. CDR1 SGHTA and CDR2 FQGTGA come from the germline V gene. The CDR3 DNA sequence: TGTGCCAGCAGCTCGGGACAGGGGGAAATAGATACGCAGTATTTT. Protein: CASSSGQGEIDTQYF.

The chain combines TRBV29-1 with TRBJ2-5; possible D gene TRBD1, 6 bases. This CDR3 region has 14 residues. Trimming cost V 6 bases and J 0 bases, with 14 bases left between them. CDR1 is SQVTM, CDR2 ANQGSEA, per germline. CDR3 DNA sequence: TGCAGCGTCACCAGAGGGACATACCAAGAGACCCAGTACTTC. Translating gives CSVTRGTYQETQYF. The whole variable domain, filled in from reference TRBV29-1 and TRBJ2-5, reads SAVISQKPSRDICQRGTSLTIQCQVDSQVTMMFWYRQQPGQSLTLIATANQGSEATYESGFVIDKFPISRPNLTFSTLTVSNMSPEDSSIYLCSVTRGTYQETQYFGPGTRLLVL.

This clone turned up a few times. J is TRBJ1-1 and V is TRBV14; D unclear. Germline V gives CDR1 SGHDN, CDR2 FVKESK. With 0 bases removed from V and 1 base from J, the gap between germline ends came to 3 bases. This CDR3 has 13 amino acids. The CDR3 nucleotides read TGTGCCAGCAGCCAAGATACGAACACTGAAGCTTTCTTT. This sequence encodes CASSQDTNTEAFF.

J is TRBJ2-7 and V is TRBV5-1; 7 bases fit TRBD1. CDR1 is SGHRS, CDR2 YFSETQ, per germline. Losses at the gene ends were 0 bases for V and 5 bases for J; bases not matched to a gene: 8. CDR3 size: 15 residues. The CDR3 bases are TGCGCCAGCAGCTTGGGTGAGACAGGGATCCACGAGCAGTACTTC. Its translation: CASSLGETGIHEQYF.

V gene TRBV5-1 combines with J gene TRBJ1-1; possible D gene TRBD1, 5 bases. CDR1 is SGHRS, CDR2 YFSETQ, per germline. This CDR3 is built from 14 residues. Deletions cut 6 bases from V and 1 base from J, with 13 bases between. CDR3 nucleotides: TGCGCCAGCAACCCCGGGGGGGAGAACACTGAAGCTTTCTTT. It codes for CASNPGGENTEAFF.

The chain links TRBV7-2 to TRBJ1-5, with TRBD1 identical over 7 bases. Germline V gene lookup returns CDR1 SGHTA and CDR2 FQGNSA. The CDR3 sequence is 14 residues long. The V gene end was trimmed by 0 bases and the J gene end by 7 bases; junction bases not matched to a gene: 3. The CDR3 protein is CASSLAGGRQPQHF. The DNA for the CDR3 is TGTGCCAGCAGCTTAGCAGGGGGCAGGCAGCCCCAGCATTTT.

In its sample, this clone was seen a few times. DNA for the CDR3: TGTGCCAGCAGTGGGGACACCCTAGGAGGCTACGAGCAGTACTTC. Translated, it gives CASSGDTLGGYEQYF. J is TRBJ2-7 and V is TRBV2; possible D gene TRBD1, 6 bases. There are 15 residues in the CDR3. V was clipped by 4 bases and J by 3 bases, with 16 bases between them. Per the germline V gene, CDR1 is SNHLY and CDR2 is FYNNEI.

The chain employs TRBV11-3 and TRBJ2-1; D not resolved. Germline values: CDR1 SGHNT, CDR2 YENEEA. Deletions cut 3 bases from V and 8 bases from J, with 11 bases between. The CDR3 has 13 residues. CDR3 amino acids: CASSLVEVDEQFF. For the CDR3, the DNA is TGTGCCAGCAGCTTGGTCGAGGTGGATGAGCAGTTCTTC. Looking up the rest from reference TRBV11-3 and TRBJ2-1 gives the full variable domain: EAGVVQSPRYKIIEKKQPVAFWCNPISGHNTLYWYLQNLGQGPELLIRYENEEAVDDSQLPKDRFSAERLKGVDSTLKIQPAELGDSAVYLCASSLVEVDEQFFGPGTRLTVL.

The V gene is TRBV25-1, the J gene TRBJ2-6; D gene unclear. This CDR3 contains 14 residues. Germline values: CDR1 MGHDK, CDR2 SYGVNS. The V and J ends lost 5 bases and 0 bases respectively, with 5 bases between them. The DNA for the CDR3 is TGTGCCAGCAGTCCGCCCTCTGGGGCCAACGTCCTGACTTTC. Its protein is CASSPPSGANVLTF.

The chain combines TRBV27 with TRBJ1-2; D is unresolved. Trimming took off 3 bases at V and 2 bases at J, with 16 bases between the two ends. CDR3 length: 16 amino acids. CDR1 and CDR2 (germline): MNHEY, SMNVEV (reference sequence). The CDR3 DNA reads as TGTGCCAGCAGTTTGAGGCCCTCCATCGAGAACTATGGCTACACCTTC. Translation gives CASSLRPSIENYGYTF.

J is TRBJ2-5 and V is TRBV14; 8 bases match TRBD2. This CDR3 region has 16 residues. Per germline, CDR1 SGHDN and CDR2 FVKESK. With V trimmed by 4 bases and J by 2 bases, 9 bases remained unmatched. The CDR3 nucleotides read TGTGCCAGCAGCCGGACGGGAGGGCTTTTACAAGAGACCCAGTACTTC. Amino acid sequence: CASSRTGGLLQETQYF.

The chain recombines TRBV5-1 with TRBJ2-2; TRBD2 matches 7 bases. V lost 2 bases, J lost 6 bases, and 4 bases stayed unmatched. CDR1 and CDR2 (germline): SGHRS, YFSETQ. The CDR3 length is 14 residues. The CDR3 here is CASSFGSGSGELFF. DNA of the CDR3: TGCGCCAGCAGCTTTGGTAGCGGGTCCGGGGAGCTGTTTTTT.

The chain combines TRBV30 with TRBJ2-7; perhaps TRBD2 as D (6 bases). Germline loops: CDR1 GTSNPN, CDR2 SVGIG (reference sequence). V was shortened by 6 bases and J by 5 bases, with 20 bases between the two germline ends. The CDR3 covers 14 residues. CDR3 sequence reads: CACLKRAGSDEQYF. CDR3 nucleotides: TGTGCCTGTCTTAAACGGGCGGGGTCCGACGAGCAGTACTTC.

This chain uses TRBV5-1 with TRBJ2-5, with 8 bases identical to TRBD2. This CDR3 contains 14 residues. With 4 bases clipped from V and 3 bases from J, the junction kept 5 bases outside the gene matches. The V gene's germline CDR1 is SGHRS and CDR2 YFSETQ. CDR3 nucleotide sequence: TGCGCCAGCAGCACGACTAGCGTAAAAGAGACCCAGTACTTC. Translation: CASSTTSVKETQYF.

This clone was detected only a few times. The chain combines TRBV28 with TRBJ2-7; D remains ambiguous. CDR1 and CDR2 from the germline V gene are MDHEN and SYDVKM. The CDR3 has 14 amino acids. V shed 4 bases and J shed 0 bases, with 10 bases lying between them. CDR3 coding DNA: TGTGCCAGCAGTTACGAGGCGACCTCCTACGAGCAGTACTTC. Translating gives CASSYEATSYEQYF.

This clone was seen only a few times. CDR3 DNA: TGTGCCAGCTGGGGGGGGTCCTATAATTCACCCCTCCACTTT. As protein: CASWGGSYNSPLHF. The chain couples TRBV27 to TRBJ1-6, with D possibly TRBD1 on 5 matching bases. Germline V gives CDR1 MNHEY, CDR2 SMNVEV (reference sequence). With 8 bases removed from V and 1 base from J, the gap between germline ends came to 9 bases. The CDR3 is made up of 14 amino acids.

This rearrangement joins TRBV10-3 to TRBJ2-1; D perhaps matches TRBD1 (5 bases). Trimming removed 0 bases at V and 4 bases at J, with 10 bases between. Germline V gives CDR1 ENHRY, CDR2 SYGVKD. CDR3 length: 15 residues. The CDR3 sequence: CAISESIQVYNEQFF. DNA of the CDR3: TGTGCCATCAGTGAGTCGATACAGGTATACAATGAGCAGTTCTTC.

The rearrangement links TRBV4-1 to TRBJ1-2; D is ambiguous. The CDR3 consists of 15 residues. CDR1 MGHRA and CDR2 YSYEKL come from the germline V gene. Trimming shortened V by 4 bases and J by 8 bases, and 20 bases separated the two germline ends. CDR3 DNA: TGCGCCAGCAGCCCTCCTTTATCTAGGTCGGAAGGCTACACCTTC. Translation: CASSPPLSRSEGYTF.

This clone occurred a few times. The CDR3 protein is CASSGGFSYNEQFF. CDR3 DNA: TGCGCCAGCAGTGGCGGGTTCAGTTACAATGAGCAGTTCTTC. The chain links TRBV5-1 to TRBJ2-1; TRBD2 might be the D (5 bases). V was trimmed by 5 bases and J by 4 bases, leaving 13 bases between them. Germline V gene sequence: CDR1 SGHRS, CDR2 YFSETQ. This CDR3 has 14 residues.

The J gene is TRBJ2-3, the V gene TRBV12-5; D remains ambiguous. This CDR3 has 12 residues. The V and J ends lost 3 bases and 2 bases respectively, with 3 bases between them. Germline CDR1 reads LGHNT; CDR2 reads FRNRAP. The CDR3 coding sequence is TGTGCTAGTGGTTTCGACACAGATACGCAGTATTTT. Its protein is CASGFDTDTQYF. Looking up the rest from reference TRBV12-5 and TRBJ2-3 gives the full variable domain: DARVTQTPRHKVTEMGQEVTMRCQPILGHNTVFWYRQTMMQGLELLAYFRNRAPLDDSGMPKDRFSAEMPDATLATLKIQPSEPRDSAVYFCASGFDTDTQYFGPGTRLTVL.

The V and J genes are TRBV2 and TRBJ1-1, with D perhaps TRBD1 (5 bases). Trimming took 6 bases from V and 3 from J, leaving 11 bases between them. The CDR3 spans 13 residues. From germline, CDR1 is SNHLY and CDR2 FYNNEI. The CDR3: CASRWGRDTEAFF. The CDR3 region has the DNA TGTGCCAGCAGGTGGGGGAGGGACACTGAAGCTTTCTTT.

This clone was counted between two and nine times. The chain is built from TRBV7-9 and TRBJ1-2; tentative D call: TRBD1 (5 bases). Germline CDR1 SEHNR, CDR2 FQNEAQ (reference sequence). V lost 1 base and J 6 bases, leaving 12 bases between the germline ends. This CDR3 has 14 amino acids. The DNA for the CDR3 is TGTGCCAGCAGCTTAGTCTTCCAAGGGGATGGCTACACCTTC. Protein: CASSLVFQGDGYTF.